A selection of T cell receptor beta chains follows, all from one sample in a study of shared clonotypes between healthy human individuals. The assay was immunoSEQ multiplex PCR, and TCRdb's table has in-frame clones only and misses some. Of some 790,000 clones in the sample, 72% were seen once. Source material: memory CD4+ T cells sorted from blood. Source of these receptors: a woman in her twenties or thirties in good health. The CDR3 runs from the conserved cysteine through the conserved F or W. D genes are given only for firm matches. Rows give clone size only sometimes, using once, few, many, or a class for an expanded clone.

V gene	clone size	CDR3 length	D gene	J gene	CDR3 protein	CDR3 DNA
TRBV19	.	15	TRBD1	TRBJ1-3	CASSPSTGPGNTIYF	TGTGCCAGTAGTCCTTCGACAGGGCCAGGAAACACCATATATTTT
TRBV4-1	.	16	TRBD1	TRBJ2-7	CASSQLRQGLTYEQYF	TGCGCCAGCAGCCAACTCAGACAGGGGTTGACCTACGAGCAGTACTTC
TRBV7-9	.	15	TRBD2	TRBJ2-7	CASSSRTSGSYEQYF	TGTGCCAGCAGCTCACGGACTAGCGGGAGCTACGAGCAGTACTTC
TRBV28	.	13	.	TRBJ2-7	CASSSQDSYEQYF	TGTGCCAGCAGTTCCCAGGACTCCTACGAGCAGTACTTC
TRBV2	.	16	.	TRBJ2-5	CASSETGLLGVKTQYF	TGTGCCAGCAGTGAAACGGGACTTCTTGGTGTAAAGACCCAGTACTTC
TRBV25-1	.	16	TRBD1	TRBJ2-3	CASSESQSTGADTQYF	TGTGCCAGCAGTGAATCCCAGTCGACAGGGGCGGATACGCAGTATTTT
TRBV6-4	few	14	.	TRBJ2-3	CASSDRQSTDTQYF	TGTGCCAGCAGTGACAGGCAGAGCACAGATACGCAGTATTTT
TRBV6-1	.	11	.	TRBJ2-7	CASSNKGEQYF	TGTGCCAGCAGTAATAAAGGAGAGCAGTACTTC
TRBV29-1	.	15	.	TRBJ2-2	CSVAGGYLNTGELFF	TGCAGCGTTGCTGGGGGTTATCTAAACACCGGGGAGCTGTTTTTT
TRBV18	.	15	.	TRBJ2-7	CASSPATASRYEQYF	TGTGCCAGCTCACCGGCAACGGCTAGTCGGTACGAGCAGTACTTC
TRBV5-1	.	14	TRBD1	TRBJ2-2	CASSGGTVTGELFF	TGCGCCAGCAGCGGTGGGACAGTCACCGGGGAGCTGTTTTTT
TRBV25-1	.	15	.	TRBJ2-6	CASSALIAGANVLTF	TGTGCCAGCAGTGCACTCATTGCTGGGGCCAACGTCCTGACTTTC
TRBV2	.	15	TRBD1	TRBJ1-5	CASSARQGGNQPQHF	TGTGCCAGCAGTGCACGACAGGGTGGCAATCAGCCCCAGCATTTT
TRBV28	.	11	.	TRBJ1-2	CASTSNYGYTF	TGTGCCAGCACTTCTAACTATGGCTACACCTTC
TRBV27	.	13	.	TRBJ2-6	CASRSSGANVLTF	TGTGCCAGCAGAAGCTCTGGGGCCAACGTCCTGACTTTC
TRBV5-4	.	15	.	TRBJ2-1	CASSSLLTGYNEQFF	TGTGCCAGCAGCTCTCTCTTGACGGGATACAATGAGCAGTTCTTC
TRBV27	once	15	TRBD2	TRBJ2-1	CASSPRSGSGNEQFF	TGTGCCAGCAGTCCTCGTAGCGGGAGCGGCAATGAGCAGTTCTTC
TRBV30	.	14	TRBD1	TRBJ2-7	CAWNKGQGAYEQYF	TGTGCCTGGAATAAGGGACAGGGGGCTTACGAGCAGTACTTC
TRBV19	few	16	TRBD2	TRBJ2-1	CASSIVTSGMNNEQFF	TGTGCCAGTAGTATAGTGACTAGCGGGATGAACAATGAGCAGTTCTTC
TRBV25-1	.	15	TRBD2	TRBJ2-1	CASNSGTSSYNEQFF	TGTGCCAGCAATTCCGGGACTAGCTCCTACAATGAGCAGTTCTTC
TRBV7-9	many	12	.	TRBJ2-1	CAREGSGNEQFF	TGTGCCAGAGAAGGGAGTGGCAATGAGCAGTTCTTC
TRBV6-5	.	13	TRBD1	TRBJ2-7	CASRAGQGYEQYF	TGTGCCAGCAGGGCTGGACAGGGCTACGAGCAGTACTTC
TRBV7-2	.	15	TRBD2	TRBJ2-5	CASSPLAGGPETQYF	TGTGCCAGCAGCCCACTAGCGGGAGGGCCAGAGACCCAGTACTTC
TRBV4-1	.	15	TRBD2	TRBJ2-3	CASSPIAGDADTQYF	TGCGCCAGCAGCCCCATAGCGGGAGATGCAGATACGCAGTATTTT
TRBV10-3	.	14	.	TRBJ2-5	CAISERMGVETQYF	TGTGCCATCAGTGAGCGAATGGGGGTAGAGACCCAGTACTTC
TRBV6-5	many	14	.	TRBJ2-3	CASSSRQATDTQYF	TGTGCCAGCAGTTCCCGACAGGCCACAGATACGCAGTATTTT
TRBV29-1	.	14	TRBD1	TRBJ2-7	CSVDTGGAPYEQYF	TGCAGCGTTGATACAGGGGGCGCCCCCTACGAGCAGTACTTC
TRBV6-1	few	19	TRBD2	TRBJ2-3	CASSGGLADLPRGTDTQYF	TGTGCCAGCAGTGGGGGACTAGCGGATCTCCCAAGGGGCACAGATACGCAGTATTTT
TRBV19	.	15	.	TRBJ2-4	CASSRTELAKNIQYF	TGTGCCAGTAGTAGGACAGAACTAGCCAAAAACATTCAGTACTTC
TRBV5-1	.	19	TRBD1	TRBJ2-3	CASSPEGTGATSWRYTQYF	TGCGCCAGCAGCCCCGAGGGGACAGGGGCGACTAGCTGGCGCTATACGCAGTATTTT
TRBV11-1	.	13	.	TRBJ1-3	CASSLEGRNTIYF	TGTGCCAGCAGCTTAGAGGGTAGAAACACCATATATTTT
TRBV19	.	14	.	TRBJ2-5	CASSIEGGWETQYF	TGTGCCAGTAGTATCGAAGGGGGATGGGAGACCCAGTACTTC
TRBV9	once	14	TRBD2	TRBJ2-1	CASGGRGTYNEQFF	TGTGCCAGCGGAGGGAGGGGCACCTACAATGAGCAGTTCTTC
TRBV2	.	19	.	TRBJ1-5	CASKVGLITKSGGDQPQHF	TGTGCCAGCAAAGTAGGTCTGATAACTAAATCCGGAGGGGATCAGCCCCAGCATTTT
TRBV21-1	.	15	.	TRBJ2-5	CASSNPLRIQETQYF	TGTGCCAGCAGCAACCCACTCAGGATCCAAGAGACCCAGTACTTC
TRBV19	.	15	.	TRBJ2-7	CASSIVGTRPYEQYF	TGTGCCAGTAGTATAGTCGGAACTAGACCCTACGAGCAGTACTTC
TRBV5-1	few	16	TRBD1	TRBJ2-2	CASSPLGQGSTGELFF	TGCGCCAGCAGCCCTCTGGGACAGGGGTCAACCGGGGAGCTGTTTTTT
TRBV7-9	.	15	.	TRBJ2-3	CASSLAGTSTDTQYF	TGTGCCAGCAGCTTAGCTGGGACTAGCACAGATACGCAGTATTTT
TRBV5-1	.	16	TRBD1	TRBJ2-1	CASSPGQEDSYNEQFF	TGCGCCAGCAGCCCCGGACAGGAGGACTCCTACAATGAGCAGTTCTTC
TRBV7-2	once	16	TRBD2	TRBJ2-1	CASSSHRAGVGNEQFF	TGTGCCAGCAGCTCCCATCGGGCGGGAGTAGGTAATGAGCAGTTCTTC
TRBV28	.	14	.	TRBJ1-1	CASSLGGSGTEAFF	TGTGCCAGCAGTTTAGGGGGCAGTGGGACTGAAGCTTTCTTT
TRBV11-2	.	17	TRBD1	TRBJ1-2	CASSSYRGGVTNYGYTF	TGTGCCAGCAGCTCATACAGGGGCGGCGTTACAAACTATGGCTACACCTTC